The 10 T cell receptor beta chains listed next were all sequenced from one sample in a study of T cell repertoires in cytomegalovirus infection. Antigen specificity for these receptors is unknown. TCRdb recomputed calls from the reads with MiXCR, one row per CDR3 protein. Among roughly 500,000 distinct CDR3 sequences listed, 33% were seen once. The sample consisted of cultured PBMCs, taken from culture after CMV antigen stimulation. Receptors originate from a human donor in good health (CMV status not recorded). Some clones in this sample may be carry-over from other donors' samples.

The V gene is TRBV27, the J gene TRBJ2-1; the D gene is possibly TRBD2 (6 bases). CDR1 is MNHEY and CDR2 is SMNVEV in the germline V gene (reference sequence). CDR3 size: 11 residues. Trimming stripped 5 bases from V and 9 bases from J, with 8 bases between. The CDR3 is CASSRGSEQFF. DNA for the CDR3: TGTGCCAGCAGTCGGGGGTCTGAGCAGTTCTTC.

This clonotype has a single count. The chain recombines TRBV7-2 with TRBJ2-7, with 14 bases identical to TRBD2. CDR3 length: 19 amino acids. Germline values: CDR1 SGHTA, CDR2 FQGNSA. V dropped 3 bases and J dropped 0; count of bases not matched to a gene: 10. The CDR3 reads CASSFGLAGGSRSSYEQYF. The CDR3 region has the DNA TGTGCCAGCAGCTTCGGACTAGCGGGAGGCTCCCGTAGCTCCTACGAGCAGTACTTC. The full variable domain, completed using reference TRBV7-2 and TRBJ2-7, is GAGVSQSPSNKVTEKGKDVELRCDPISGHTALYWYRQSLGQGLEFLIYFQGNSAPDKSGLPSDRFSAERTGGSVSTLTIQRTQQEDSAVYLCASSFGLAGGSRSSYEQYFGPGTRLTVT.

The CDR3 region is CASSPGQGPHWGYTF. The CDR3, as DNA: TGTGCCAGCAGTCCAGGACAGGGCCCTCATTGGGGCTACACCTTC. This rearrangement joins TRBV6-2 or TRBV6-3 to TRBJ1-2; TRBD1 matches 8 bases. V trimming: 5 bases; J trimming: 8 bases; junction bases outside the gene matches: 13. In germline, CDR1 is MNHEY, CDR2 SVGEGT. This CDR3 is built from 15 residues.

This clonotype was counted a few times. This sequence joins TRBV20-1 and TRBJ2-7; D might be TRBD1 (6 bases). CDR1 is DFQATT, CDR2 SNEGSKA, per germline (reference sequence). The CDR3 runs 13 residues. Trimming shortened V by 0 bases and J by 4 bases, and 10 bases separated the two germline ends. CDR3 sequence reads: CSARERTEYEQYF. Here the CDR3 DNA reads TGCAGTGCTAGAGAGCGGACAGAATACGAGCAGTACTTC.

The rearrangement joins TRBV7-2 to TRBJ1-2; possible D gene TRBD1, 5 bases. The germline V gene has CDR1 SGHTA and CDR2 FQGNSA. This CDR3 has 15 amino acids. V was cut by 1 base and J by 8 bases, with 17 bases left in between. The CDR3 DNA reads TGTGCCAGCAGCTTAGAGGGCAGGGTAGCTGGAGGCTACACCTTC. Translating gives CASSLEGRVAGGYTF.

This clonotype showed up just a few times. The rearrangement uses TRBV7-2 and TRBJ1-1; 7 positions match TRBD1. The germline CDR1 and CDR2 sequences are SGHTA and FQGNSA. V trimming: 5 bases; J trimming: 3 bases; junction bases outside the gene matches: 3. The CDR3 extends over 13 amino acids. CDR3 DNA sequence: TGTGCCAGCAGCATTGACAGGGACACTGAAGCTTTCTTT. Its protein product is CASSIDRDTEAFF.

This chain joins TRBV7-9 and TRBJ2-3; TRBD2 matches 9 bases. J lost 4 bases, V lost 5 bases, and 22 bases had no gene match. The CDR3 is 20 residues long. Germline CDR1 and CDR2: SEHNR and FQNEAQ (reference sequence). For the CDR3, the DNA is TGTGCCAGCAGCCCTCAATGGCCGGGGGGTGGCGGGAGGGCCGCAGATACGCAGTATTTT. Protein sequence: CASSPQWPGGGGRAADTQYF.

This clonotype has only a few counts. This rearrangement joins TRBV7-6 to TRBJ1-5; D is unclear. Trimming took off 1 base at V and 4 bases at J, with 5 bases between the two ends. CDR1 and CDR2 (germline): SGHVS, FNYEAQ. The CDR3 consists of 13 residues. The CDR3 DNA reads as TGTGCCAGCAGCTTAGAGACAAATCAGCCCCAGCATTTT. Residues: CASSLETNQPQHF.

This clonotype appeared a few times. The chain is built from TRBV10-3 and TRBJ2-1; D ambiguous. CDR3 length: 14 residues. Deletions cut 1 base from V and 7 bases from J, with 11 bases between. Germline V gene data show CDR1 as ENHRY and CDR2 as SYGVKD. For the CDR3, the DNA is TGTGCCATCAGTGAGTTCCCTAGGTCGAATGAGCAGTTCTTC. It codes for CAISEFPRSNEQFF.

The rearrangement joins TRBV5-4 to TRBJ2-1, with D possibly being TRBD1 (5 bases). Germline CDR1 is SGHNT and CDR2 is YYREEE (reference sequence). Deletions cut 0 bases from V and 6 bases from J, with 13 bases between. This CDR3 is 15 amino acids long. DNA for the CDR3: TGTGCCAGCAGCTTGGAAACAGGACCCGGCAATGAGCAGTTCTTC. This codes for CASSLETGPGNEQFF.